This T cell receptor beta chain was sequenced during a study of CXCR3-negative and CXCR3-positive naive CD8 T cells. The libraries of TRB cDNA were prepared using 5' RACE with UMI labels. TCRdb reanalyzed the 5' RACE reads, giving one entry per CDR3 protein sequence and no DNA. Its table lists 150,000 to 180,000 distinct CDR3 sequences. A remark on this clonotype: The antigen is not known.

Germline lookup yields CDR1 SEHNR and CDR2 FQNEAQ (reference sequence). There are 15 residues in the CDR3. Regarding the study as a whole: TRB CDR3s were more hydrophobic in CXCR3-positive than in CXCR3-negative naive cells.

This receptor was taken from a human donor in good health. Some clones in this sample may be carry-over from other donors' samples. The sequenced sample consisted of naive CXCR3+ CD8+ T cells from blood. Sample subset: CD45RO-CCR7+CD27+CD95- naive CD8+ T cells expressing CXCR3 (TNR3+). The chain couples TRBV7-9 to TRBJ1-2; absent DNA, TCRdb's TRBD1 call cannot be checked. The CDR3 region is CASSSTAAWGDGYTF.